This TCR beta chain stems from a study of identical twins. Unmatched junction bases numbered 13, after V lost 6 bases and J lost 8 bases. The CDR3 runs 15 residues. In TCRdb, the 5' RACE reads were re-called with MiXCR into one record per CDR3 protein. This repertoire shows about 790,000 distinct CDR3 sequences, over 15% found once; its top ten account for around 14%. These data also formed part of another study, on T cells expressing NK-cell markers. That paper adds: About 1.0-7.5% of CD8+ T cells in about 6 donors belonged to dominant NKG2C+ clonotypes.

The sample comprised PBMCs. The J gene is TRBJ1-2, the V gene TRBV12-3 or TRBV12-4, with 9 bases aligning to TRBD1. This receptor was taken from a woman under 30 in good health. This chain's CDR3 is CASRSTGGAGGGYTF. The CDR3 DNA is TGTGCCAGCAGATCAACAGGGGGCGCGGGAGGCGGCTACACCTTC.